The rows below give T cell receptor beta chains drawn from one sample of a study of blood T cell repertoires in COVID-19. Profiling relied on immunoSEQ multiplex PCR, and the TCRdb table lists in-frame clones only, not all of them. The profile shows 65,000 to 85,000 clones, around 90% of them singletons. Source material: peripheral blood. The receptors were gathered from a human donor in a cohort sampled during active COVID-19. Both conserved end residues are part of each CDR3. A D gene is named only where the DNA matches it firmly. Rows give clone size only sometimes, using once, few, many, or a class for an expanded clone.

d_call: .; clone_size: .; v_call: TRBV6-6; cdr3_length: 12; j_call: TRBJ2-7; cdr3_aa: CASRLQGYEQYF; cdr3_nt: TGTGCCAGCAGACTACAGGGCTACGAGCAGTACTTC
d_call: .; clone_size: .; v_call: TRBV10-3; cdr3_length: 12; j_call: TRBJ2-1; cdr3_aa: CAISESRNEQFF; cdr3_nt: TGTGCCATCAGTGAGTCCAGGAATGAGCAGTTCTTC
d_call: TRBD2; clone_size: .; v_call: TRBV7-6; cdr3_length: 15; j_call: TRBJ2-5; cdr3_aa: CASSIAGGPQETQYF; cdr3_nt: TGTGCCAGCTCCATAGCGGGAGGGCCCCAAGAGACCCAGTACTTC
d_call: TRBD1; clone_size: .; v_call: TRBV5-6; cdr3_length: 13; j_call: TRBJ2-7; cdr3_aa: CASSLDRGHEQYF; cdr3_nt: TGTGCCAGCAGCTTGGACAGGGGCCACGAGCAGTACTTC
d_call: TRBD1; clone_size: few; v_call: TRBV6-5; cdr3_length: 15; j_call: TRBJ1-1; cdr3_aa: CASSFRTGLNTEAFF; cdr3_nt: TGTGCCAGCAGTTTTCGGACAGGGCTTAACACTGAAGCTTTCTTT
d_call: .; clone_size: .; v_call: TRBV12-3/TRBV12-4; cdr3_length: 12; j_call: TRBJ2-3; cdr3_aa: CASSLRVDTQYF; cdr3_nt: TGTGCCAGCAGTTTACGGGTTGATACGCAGTATTTT
d_call: TRBD2; clone_size: once; v_call: TRBV28; cdr3_length: 17; j_call: TRBJ2-7; cdr3_aa: CASSFRMTSGSPAGKYF; cdr3_nt: TGTGCCAGCAGTTTCCGCATGACTAGCGGGAGTCCCGCGGGAAAGTACTTC
d_call: TRBD2; clone_size: .; v_call: TRBV9; cdr3_length: 18; j_call: TRBJ2-2; cdr3_aa: CASSVGTSGGLNTGELFF; cdr3_nt: TGTGCCAGCAGCGTAGGGACTAGCGGGGGCCTTAACACCGGGGAGCTGTTTTTT
d_call: TRBD1; clone_size: once; v_call: TRBV5-1; cdr3_length: 15; j_call: TRBJ2-3; cdr3_aa: CASSPGQAITDTQYF; cdr3_nt: TGCGCCAGCAGCCCGGGACAGGCGATCACAGATACGCAGTATTTT
d_call: .; clone_size: .; v_call: TRBV5-1; cdr3_length: 16; j_call: TRBJ1-2; cdr3_aa: CASSLGTGYTGDGYTF; cdr3_nt: TGCGCCAGCAGCTTAGGGACTGGCTATACTGGCGATGGCTACACCTTC